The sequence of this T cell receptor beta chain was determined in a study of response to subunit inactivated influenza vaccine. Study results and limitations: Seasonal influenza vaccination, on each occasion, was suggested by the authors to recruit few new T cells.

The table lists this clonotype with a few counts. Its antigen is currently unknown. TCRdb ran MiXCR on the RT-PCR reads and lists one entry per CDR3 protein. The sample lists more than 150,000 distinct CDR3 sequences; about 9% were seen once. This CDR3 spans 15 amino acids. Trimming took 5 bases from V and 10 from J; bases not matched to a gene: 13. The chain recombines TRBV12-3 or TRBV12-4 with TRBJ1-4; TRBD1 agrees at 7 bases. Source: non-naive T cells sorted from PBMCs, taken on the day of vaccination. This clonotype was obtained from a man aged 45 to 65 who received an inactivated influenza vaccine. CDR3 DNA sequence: TGTGCCAGCAGTCCCCGGGGGCAAGCAGGGGGAAAACTGTTTTTT. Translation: CASSPRGQAGGKLFF.